These T cell receptor beta chains were read from a single sample in a study of blood T cells in healthy people across ages. Each CDR3 protein is one row after TCRdb ran MiXCR on the 5' RACE reads. The data contain about 590,000 distinct CDR3 sequences, about 30% of them singletons. Sequencing input: blood. The receptor source for this set is a woman of 80 years or more in good health. Each CDR3 is given with its conserved first and last residue. The D gene is left open where the match is weak. Where a row states a size, it is once, few, many or the class of an expanded clone; other rows omit it.

>TRBV3-1|NA|TRBJ1-1|NA
CASSQWGASTEAFF
TGTGCCAGCAGCCAGTGGGGCGCGAGCACTGAAGCTTTCTTT
>TRBV5-6|many|TRBJ1-1|TRBD1
CASSLTGTGESEAFF
TGTGCCAGCAGCTTAACCGGGACAGGGGAGTCTGAAGCTTTCTTT
>TRBV5-1|few|TRBJ2-4|TRBD1
CASSRDRGKNIQYF
TGCGCCAGCAGTCGGGACAGGGGGAAAAACATTCAGTACTTC
>TRBV4-3|many|TRBJ2-3|TRBD2
CASSPTRTSGGGSTDTQYF
TGCGCCAGCAGTCCCACCCGGACTAGCGGGGGGGGAAGTACAGATACGCAGTATTTT
>TRBV20-1|once|TRBJ2-5|NA
CSAREASDIKETQYF
TGCAGTGCTAGAGAGGCCTCAGACATAAAAGAGACCCAGTACTTC
>TRBV7-2|once|TRBJ1-1|NA
CASSLEVGDQAFF
TGTGCCAGCAGCTTAGAGGTAGGGGACCAAGCTTTCTTT
>TRBV6-1|many|TRBJ1-6|NA
CASSERADNSPLHF
TGTGCCAGCAGTGAACGGGCAGACAATTCACCCCTCCACTTT
>TRBV27|NA|TRBJ1-4|NA
CASSSGGGFSNEKLFF
TGTGCCAGCAGTTCCGGCGGGGGCTTCTCTAATGAAAAACTGTTTTTT
>TRBV6-5|many|TRBJ1-2|NA
CASSADTWNYGYTF
TGTGCCAGCAGCGCGGACACCTGGAACTATGGCTACACCTTC
>TRBV24-1|many|TRBJ1-6|NA
CATSGTPGSPLHF
TGTGCCACCAGCGGGACCCCTGGTTCACCCCTCCACTTT